This TCR beta chain derives from a study of technical replicates of blood from a handful of donors. CDR1 and CDR2 (germline): SQVTM, ANQGSEA. The CDR3 totals 12 residues. Trimming took 4 bases from V and 5 from J, leaving 11 bases between them. Assay: immunoSEQ multiplex PCR; the TCRdb copy retains only in-frame clones and omits some. Among tens of thousands of clones listed, about 96% were seen once. This clonotype was sampled from a human donor in good health. The rearrangement uses TRBV29-1 and TRBJ2-5; TRBD2 might be the D (5 bases). The sequenced material came from T cells isolated from PBMCs. Written as DNA, the CDR3 is TGCAGCGTTGTCGGGGTCCAGGAGACCCAGTACTTC. Protein: CSVVGVQETQYF.